What follows are 22 T cell receptor beta chains derived from one specimen sequenced in a study of cytomegalovirus exposure and HLA in healthy donors (dated by TCRdb to the late 2010s). Libraries came from the immunoSEQ multiplex PCR assay. For the multiplex PCR, a mixture combining 60 forward primers for TCR Vbeta segments and 13 reverse primers for TCR Jbeta segments was used. Sourced from immuneACCESS, this table was stored by TCRdb with only in-frame sequences that have V and J called. A share of the clones is absent; for the studies checked, an unresolved V gene accounts for under half, and the remainder has no known explanation. In all, the sample holds about 160,000 clones, and roughly four fifths of those were seen once. The biggest ten clones account for approximately 2.3% of the sample. The sequencing sample was made of PBMCs. The receptors originated from a female donor in good health and CMV-seronegative.

The V gene is TRBV19, the J gene TRBJ1-4; the D gene is possibly TRBD1 (5 bases). The V gene lost 7 bases and the J gene lost 5 bases, with 17 bases spanning the gap. The germline V gene has CDR1 LNHDA and CDR2 SQIVND (reference sequence). The CDR3 has 15 residues. The CDR3 nucleotides read TGTGCCAGTACCACAGACGACAGATTAAATGAAAAACTGTTTTTT. Translation gives CASTTDDRLNEKLFF.

This clone was seen a handful of times. The chain is built from TRBV5-1 and TRBJ2-1; D is unresolved. V lost 0 bases and J 7 bases, leaving 5 bases between the germline ends. Per the germline V gene, CDR1 is SGHRS and CDR2 is YFSETQ. The CDR3 is made up of 12 amino acids. CDR3 loop: CASSLDYNEQFF. CDR3 nucleotide sequence: TGCGCCAGCAGCTTGGACTATAATGAGCAGTTCTTC.

The chain recombines TRBV18 with TRBJ1-1; tentative D call: TRBD1 (5 bases). The CDR3 runs 14 residues. The germline V gene has CDR1 KGHSH and CDR2 LQKENI. V dropped 4 bases and J dropped 0 bases, with 9 bases sitting between them. The CDR3 region is CASSQGNMNTEAFF. The CDR3 coding sequence is TGTGCCAGCTCACAGGGGAACATGAACACTGAAGCTTTCTTT. Together with reference TRBV18 and TRBJ1-1, the CDR3 gives the full variable domain: NAGVMQNPRHLVRRRGQEARLRCSPMKGHSHVYWYRQLPEEGLKFMVYLQKENIIDESGMPKERFSAEFPKEGPSILRIQQVVRGDSAAYFCASSQGNMNTEAFFGQGTRLTVV.

The chain combines TRBV23-1 with TRBJ2-7; 8 bases map to TRBD1. TRBV23-1 is an open reading frame, and its role is uncertain. V gave up 4 bases and J gave up 0 bases; unmatched junction bases: 14. The CDR3 runs to 18 residues. The CDR3 region is CASSPPDDRGSSSYEQYF. For the CDR3, the DNA is TGCGCCAGCAGTCCCCCGGACGACAGGGGATCGAGCTCCTACGAGCAGTACTTC.

The chain employs TRBV4-2 and TRBJ2-3, with 8 positions matching TRBD2. The CDR3 totals 16 residues. The trim removed 1 base at V and 7 bases at J, leaving 10 bases unmatched. Germline CDR1 is LGHNA and CDR2 is YNFKEQ. DNA for the CDR3: TGTGCCAGCAGCCAAGTTCCGGGGGGGGCCGGAAATACGCAGTATTTT. This gives the protein CASSQVPGGAGNTQYF.

This clone was counted only a few times. The chain links TRBV5-1 to TRBJ2-3, with D maybe TRBD2 (6 bases). Germline CDR1 and CDR2: SGHRS and YFSETQ. The V and J ends lost 1 base and 6 bases respectively, with 18 bases between them. CDR3 length: 16 residues. CDR3 DNA sequence: TGCGCCAGCAGCTTGTCGGGAGACTGGGGATCGGATACGCAGTATTTT. Translated: CASSLSGDWGSDTQYF. Full variable domain (outside the CDR3, taken from reference TRBV5-1 and TRBJ2-3): KAGVTQTPRYLIKTRGQQVTLSCSPISGHRSVSWYQQTPGQGLQFLFEYFSETQRNKGNFPGRFSGRQFSNSRSEMNVSTLELGDSALYLCASSLSGDWGSDTQYFGPGTRLTVL.

The CDR3 loop reads CAISGTGFTGELFF. The CDR3 DNA is TGTGCCATCAGTGGGACAGGGTTCACCGGGGAGCTGTTTTTT. V usage is TRBV10-3 and J usage is TRBJ2-2; the match to TRBD1 covers 8 bases. This CDR3 has 14 residues. Trimming at V came to 4 bases and at J to 4 bases, leaving 2 bases not matched to a gene. Germline CDR1 reads ENHRY; CDR2 reads SYGVKD.

This rearrangement joins TRBV30 to TRBJ2-7; 15 bases fit TRBD2. Germline V CDR1 and CDR2: GTSNPN, SVGIG (reference sequence). The CDR3 length is 12 residues. CDR3 DNA: TGTGGTACAAGGACTAGCGGGGGGGAGGGGTACTTC. Residues: CGTRTSGGEGYF.

V and J are TRBV19 and TRBJ2-5, with 7 bases identical to TRBD1. Germline V gives CDR1 LNHDA, CDR2 SQIVND (reference sequence). V was pared by 5 bases and J by 2 bases, with 8 bases of the junction left unmatched. The CDR3 runs 15 residues. The CDR3 sequence: CASSVLTGNQETQYF. CDR3 sequence (DNA): TGTGCCAGTAGTGTTTTGACAGGGAATCAAGAGACCCAGTACTTC.

The J gene is TRBJ2-6, the V gene TRBV5-1, with 8 bases identical to TRBD1. The CDR3 contains 17 residues. CDR1 is SGHRS and CDR2 is YFSETQ in the germline V gene. Unmatched junction bases numbered 8, after V lost 6 bases and J lost 0 bases. The CDR3 loop reads CASTRATGGSGANVLTF. In nucleotides, the CDR3 is TGCGCCAGCACTCGGGCCACAGGGGGCTCTGGGGCCAACGTCCTGACTTTC.

This clone was counted a few times. The J gene is TRBJ2-5, the V gene TRBV15; 11 nucleotides match TRBD1. The CDR3 consists of 15 residues. Germline assignment: CDR1 LNHNV and CDR2 YYDKDF (reference sequence). V lost 9 bases and J lost 4; bases outside the gene matches: 10. The CDR3: CATKGTGGVRETQYF. The CDR3, as DNA: TGTGCCACAAAGGGGACAGGGGGAGTTAGAGAGACCCAGTACTTC.

The rearrangement links TRBV9 to TRBJ1-4, with D possibly being TRBD1 (6 bases). The CDR3 loop spans 15 amino acids. The germline V gene has CDR1 SGDLS and CDR2 YYNGEE. The V and J ends lost 2 bases and 7 bases respectively, with 15 bases between them. CDR3 residues: CASSVTGRGGEKLFF. The CDR3 DNA follows: TGTGCCAGCAGCGTCACAGGGCGGGGGGGTGAAAAACTGTTTTTT.

This chain links TRBV15 with TRBJ2-3, with D possibly TRBD1 on 8 matching bases. Germline V CDR1 and CDR2: LNHNV, YYDKDF (reference sequence). Deletions cut 2 bases from V and 9 bases from J, with 12 bases between. CDR3 length equals 13 residues. Here the CDR3 DNA reads TGTGCCACCAGCAGACCACAGGGGGGGACGCAGTATTTT. This translates into CATSRPQGGTQYF.

The chain links TRBV7-2 to TRBJ1-2, with D maybe TRBD1 (5 bases). Trimming stripped 4 bases from V and 8 bases from J, with 8 bases between. CDR3 length: 11 amino acids. Germline CDR1 is SGHTA and CDR2 is FQGNSA. This CDR3 reads CASSSGGGYTF. The CDR3 DNA reads TGTGCCAGCAGCTCGGGGGGAGGCTACACCTTC.

The chain joins TRBV9 to TRBJ2-3; no clear D. The CDR3 totals 15 residues. Germline CDR1 and CDR2: SGDLS and YYNGEE. V lost 0 bases to trimming and J lost 0 bases, with 8 bases between them. CDR3 coding DNA: TGTGCCAGCAGCGTAGCTCCCTCGAGCACAGATACGCAGTATTTT. Protein product: CASSVAPSSTDTQYF.

The V call is TRBV28, the J call TRBJ2-7, with TRBD1 identical over 11 bases. From germline, CDR1 is MDHEN and CDR2 SYDVKM. Trimming removed 5 bases from V and 3 bases from J; junction bases left unmatched: 6. The CDR3 runs 15 residues. The CDR3 sequence: CASSPGQGVLYEQYF. The CDR3, as DNA: TGTGCCAGCAGTCCGGGACAGGGGGTTCTCTACGAGCAGTACTTC.

The CDR3 reads CASSKEDRAKETQYF. Written as DNA, the CDR3 is TGTGCCAGCAGCAAAGAGGACAGGGCAAAAGAGACCCAGTACTTC. This chain uses TRBV21-1 with TRBJ2-5; the table gives TRBD1 as D, unverified against the DNA. TRBV21-1 is a pseudogene. The CDR3 is made up of 15 amino acids.

A remark on this clone: Within the sample, other DNA sequences also encode this same CDR3. The J gene is TRBJ2-7, the V gene TRBV20-1, with TRBD1 matching over 7 bases. With V trimmed by 3 bases and J by 4 bases, 0 bases remained unmatched. Germline-derived CDR1 and CDR2 are DFQATT and SNEGSKA (reference sequence). This CDR3 comprises 11 residues. The CDR3 DNA sequence: TGCAGTGCTAGGGGACAGTACGAGCAGTACTTC. Amino acids: CSARGQYEQYF.

The CDR3 DNA follows: TGCGCCAGCAGCCGAGAGACAGGTTACAACTATGGCTACACCTTC. Its translation: CASSRETGYNYGYTF. The gene calls are TRBV4-3 and TRBJ1-2, with a tentative D call TRBD1 (6 bases). Trimming left V 4 bases short and J 2 bases short, with 14 bases between. CDR1 and CDR2 from the germline V gene are LGHNA and YSLEER. CDR3 size: 15 residues.

The V and J genes are TRBV2 and TRBJ2-3; no clear D. Per germline, CDR1 SNHLY and CDR2 FYNNEI. This CDR3 has 13 amino acids. V dropped 7 bases and J dropped 5 bases, with 13 bases sitting between them. CDR3 sequence reads: CASILTLLDTQYF. The CDR3 nucleotides are TGTGCCAGCATACTAACCTTATTAGATACGCAGTATTTT.

V usage is TRBV18 and J usage is TRBJ1-1; 10 bases match TRBD1. The V segment lost 5 bases and the J segment 8 bases; nucleotides outside the gene matches: 8. Germline-derived CDR1 and CDR2 are KGHSH and LQKENI. This CDR3 has 14 amino acids. The CDR3 here is CASSADWGQGEAFF. CDR3 in DNA: TGTGCCAGCTCAGCCGATTGGGGACAGGGGGAAGCTTTCTTT.

This chain uses TRBV11-2 with TRBJ2-7; D is undetermined. The CDR3 has 14 residues. Germline assignment: CDR1 SGHAT and CDR2 FQNNGV. Trimming took 0 bases from V and 5 from J, leaving 11 bases between them. As DNA, the CDR3 is TGTGCCAGCAGCTTAGACAGCAGAGAGGACGAGCAGTACTTC. This gives the protein CASSLDSREDEQYF.